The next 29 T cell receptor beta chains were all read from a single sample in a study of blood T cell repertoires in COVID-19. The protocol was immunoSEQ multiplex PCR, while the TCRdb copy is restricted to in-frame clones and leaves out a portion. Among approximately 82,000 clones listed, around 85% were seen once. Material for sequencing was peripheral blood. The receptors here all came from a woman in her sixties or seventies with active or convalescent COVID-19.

The CDR3, as DNA: TGCAGTGCTAGAGCAGGTACTGAAGCTTTCTTT. It is translated as CSARAGTEAFF. The rearrangement uses TRBV20-1 and TRBJ1-1; no clear D gene. Germline V lookup: CDR1 DFQATT, CDR2 SNEGSKA (reference sequence). The CDR3 sequence is 11 residues long. The germline V and J ends were trimmed by 1 base and 5 bases, with 5 bases remaining between them.

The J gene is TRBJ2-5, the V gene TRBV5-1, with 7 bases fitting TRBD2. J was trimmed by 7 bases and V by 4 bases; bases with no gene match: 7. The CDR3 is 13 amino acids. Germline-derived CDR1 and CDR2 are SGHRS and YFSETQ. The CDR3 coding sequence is TGCGCCAGCAGCCCGAGCGGGGTCGGGACCCAGTACTTC. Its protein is CASSPSGVGTQYF.

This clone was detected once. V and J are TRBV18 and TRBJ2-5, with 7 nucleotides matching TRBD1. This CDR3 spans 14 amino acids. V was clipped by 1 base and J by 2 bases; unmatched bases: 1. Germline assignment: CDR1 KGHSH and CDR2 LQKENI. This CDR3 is CASSPRQGQETQYF. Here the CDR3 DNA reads TGTGCCAGCTCACCACGACAGGGACAAGAGACCCAGTACTTC. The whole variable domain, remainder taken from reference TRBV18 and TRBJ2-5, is NAGVMQNPRHLVRRRGQEARLRCSPMKGHSHVYWYRQLPEEGLKFMVYLQKENIIDESGMPKERFSAEFPKEGPSILRIQQVVRGDSAAYFCASSPRQGQETQYFGPGTRLLVL.

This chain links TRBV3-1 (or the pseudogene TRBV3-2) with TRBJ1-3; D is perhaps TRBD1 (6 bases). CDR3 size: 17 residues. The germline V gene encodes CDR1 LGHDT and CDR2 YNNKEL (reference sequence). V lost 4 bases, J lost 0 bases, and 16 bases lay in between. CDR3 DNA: TGTGCCAGCAGCCCCAGGGGCGATGGGAGCTCTGGAAACACCATATATTTT. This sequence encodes CASSPRGDGSSGNTIYF.

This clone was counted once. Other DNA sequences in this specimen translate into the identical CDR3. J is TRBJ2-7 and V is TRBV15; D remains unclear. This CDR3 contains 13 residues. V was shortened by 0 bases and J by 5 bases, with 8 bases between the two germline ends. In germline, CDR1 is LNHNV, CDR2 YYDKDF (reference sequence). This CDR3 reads CATSRDRVDEQYF. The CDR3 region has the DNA TGTGCCACCAGCAGAGATCGGGTGGACGAGCAGTACTTC.

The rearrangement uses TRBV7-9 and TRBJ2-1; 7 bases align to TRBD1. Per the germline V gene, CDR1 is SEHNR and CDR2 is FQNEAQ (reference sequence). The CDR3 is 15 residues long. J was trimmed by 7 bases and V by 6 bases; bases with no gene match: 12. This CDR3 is CASRYRTPTGNEQFF. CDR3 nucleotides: TGTGCCAGCAGATACCGGACGCCGACAGGGAATGAGCAGTTCTTC.

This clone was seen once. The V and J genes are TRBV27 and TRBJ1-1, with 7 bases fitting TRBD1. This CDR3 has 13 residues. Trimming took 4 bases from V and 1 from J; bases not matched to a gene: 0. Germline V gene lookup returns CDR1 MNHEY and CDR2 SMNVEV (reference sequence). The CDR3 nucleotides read TGTGCCAGCAGTTGGACAGGGAACACTGAAGCTTTCTTT. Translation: CASSWTGNTEAFF.

The CDR3 spells CASSFSGGTGEQYF. The CDR3 coding sequence is TGCGCCAGCAGCTTTAGCGGGGGAACGGGTGAGCAGTACTTC. The chain combines TRBV5-1 with TRBJ2-7; 9 nucleotides match TRBD2. Trimming at V came to 2 bases and at J to 7 bases, leaving 7 bases not matched to a gene. This CDR3 has 14 residues. CDR1 and CDR2 (germline): SGHRS, YFSETQ.

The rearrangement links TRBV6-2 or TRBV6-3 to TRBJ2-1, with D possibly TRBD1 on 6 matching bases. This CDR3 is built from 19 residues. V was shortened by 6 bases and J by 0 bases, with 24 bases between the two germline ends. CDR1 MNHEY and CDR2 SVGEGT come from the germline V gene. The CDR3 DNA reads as TGTGCCAGCAGCCCACAGGGACCCCGGAGACTGAGCTCCTACAATGAGCAGTTCTTC. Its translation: CASSPQGPRRLSSYNEQFF.

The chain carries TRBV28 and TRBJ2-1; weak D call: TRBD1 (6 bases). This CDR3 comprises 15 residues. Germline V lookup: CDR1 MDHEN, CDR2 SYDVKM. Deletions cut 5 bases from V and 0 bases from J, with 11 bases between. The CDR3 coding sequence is TGTGCCAGCAGTGGGGGCGGCTTCTCCTACAATGAGCAGTTCTTC. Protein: CASSGGGFSYNEQFF.

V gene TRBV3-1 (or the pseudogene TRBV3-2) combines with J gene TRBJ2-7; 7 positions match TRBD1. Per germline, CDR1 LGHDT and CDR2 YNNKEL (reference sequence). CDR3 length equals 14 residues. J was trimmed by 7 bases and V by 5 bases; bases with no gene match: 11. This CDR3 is CASSFRQGLGEQYF. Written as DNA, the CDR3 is TGTGCCAGCAGCTTCCGACAGGGTCTAGGGGAGCAGTACTTC.

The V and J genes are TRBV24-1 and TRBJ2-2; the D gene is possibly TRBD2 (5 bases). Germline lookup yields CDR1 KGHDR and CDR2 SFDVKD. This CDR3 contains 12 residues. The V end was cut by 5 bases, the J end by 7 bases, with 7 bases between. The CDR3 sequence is CATSVGVGELFF. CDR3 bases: TGTGCCACCAGTGTCGGGGTCGGGGAGCTGTTTTTT.

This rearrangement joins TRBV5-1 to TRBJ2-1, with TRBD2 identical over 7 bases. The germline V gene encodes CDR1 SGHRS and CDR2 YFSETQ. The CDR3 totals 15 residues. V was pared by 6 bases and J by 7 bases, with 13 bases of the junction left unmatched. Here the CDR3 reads CASNRFYGGRNEQFF. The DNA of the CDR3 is TGCGCCAGCAACCGCTTTTACGGGGGGAGAAATGAGCAGTTCTTC.

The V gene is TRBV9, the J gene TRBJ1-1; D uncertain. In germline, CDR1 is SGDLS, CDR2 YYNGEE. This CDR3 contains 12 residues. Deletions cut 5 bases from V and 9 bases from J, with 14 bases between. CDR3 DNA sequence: TGTGCCAGCAGTCAAATTTCCGGGAAAGCTTTCTTT. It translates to CASSQISGKAFF.

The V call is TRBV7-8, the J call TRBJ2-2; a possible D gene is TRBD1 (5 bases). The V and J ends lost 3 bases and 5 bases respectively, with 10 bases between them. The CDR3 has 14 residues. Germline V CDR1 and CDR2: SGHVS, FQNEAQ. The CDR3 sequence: CASSFQGWTGELFF. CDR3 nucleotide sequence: TGTGCCAGCAGCTTTCAGGGTTGGACCGGGGAGCTGTTTTTT.

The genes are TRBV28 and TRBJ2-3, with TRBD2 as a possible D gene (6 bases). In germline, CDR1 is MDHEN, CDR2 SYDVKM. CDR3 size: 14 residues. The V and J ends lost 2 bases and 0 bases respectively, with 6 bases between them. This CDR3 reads CASSLAGSTDTQYF. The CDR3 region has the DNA TGTGCCAGCAGTTTAGCGGGGAGCACAGATACGCAGTATTTT.

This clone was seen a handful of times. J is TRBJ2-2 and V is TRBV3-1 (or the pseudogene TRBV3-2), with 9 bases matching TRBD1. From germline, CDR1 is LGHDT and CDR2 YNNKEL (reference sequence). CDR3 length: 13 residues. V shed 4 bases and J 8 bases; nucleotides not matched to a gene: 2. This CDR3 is CASSRDRVGELFF. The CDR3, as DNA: TGTGCCAGCAGCCGGGACAGGGTTGGGGAGCTGTTTTTT.

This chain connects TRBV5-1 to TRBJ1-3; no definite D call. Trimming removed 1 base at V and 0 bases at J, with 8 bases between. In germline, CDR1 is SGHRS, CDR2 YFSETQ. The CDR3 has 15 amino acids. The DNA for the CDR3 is TGCGCCAGCAGCTTGTTCGGGAGCTCTGGAAACACCATATATTTT. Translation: CASSLFGSSGNTIYF.

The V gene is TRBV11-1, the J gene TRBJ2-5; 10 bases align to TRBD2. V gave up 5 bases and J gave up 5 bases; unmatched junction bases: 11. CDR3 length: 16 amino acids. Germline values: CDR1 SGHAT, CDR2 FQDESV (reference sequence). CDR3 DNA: TGTGCCAGCAGCCCCCGGGTAGCGGGGGGCTTGGAGACCCAGTACTTC. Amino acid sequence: CASSPRVAGGLETQYF.

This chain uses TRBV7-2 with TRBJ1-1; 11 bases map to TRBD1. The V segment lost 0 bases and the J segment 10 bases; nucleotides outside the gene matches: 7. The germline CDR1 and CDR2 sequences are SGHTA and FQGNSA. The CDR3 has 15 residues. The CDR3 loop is CASSLATGQGAGAFF. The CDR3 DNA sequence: TGTGCCAGCAGCTTAGCCACAGGACAGGGGGCGGGAGCTTTCTTT.

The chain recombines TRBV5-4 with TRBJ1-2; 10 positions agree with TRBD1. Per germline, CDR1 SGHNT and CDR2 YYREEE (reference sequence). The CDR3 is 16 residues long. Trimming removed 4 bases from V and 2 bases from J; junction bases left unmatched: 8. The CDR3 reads CASSGAGGQGNYGYTF. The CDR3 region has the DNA TGTGCCAGCAGCGGGGCCGGGGGACAGGGGAACTATGGCTACACCTTC. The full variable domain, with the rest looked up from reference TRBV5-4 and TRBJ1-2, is ETGVTQSPTHLIKTRGQQVTLRCSSQSGHNTVSWYQQALGQGPQFIFQYYREEENGRGNFPPRFSGLQFPNYSSELNVNALELDDSALYLCASSGAGGQGNYGYTFGSGTRLTVV.

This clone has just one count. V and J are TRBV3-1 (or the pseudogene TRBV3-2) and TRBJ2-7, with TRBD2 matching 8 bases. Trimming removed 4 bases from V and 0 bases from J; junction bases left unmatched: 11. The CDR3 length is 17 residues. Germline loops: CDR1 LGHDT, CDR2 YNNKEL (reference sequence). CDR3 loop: CASSPWGGGRSSYEQYF. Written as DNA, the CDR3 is TGTGCCAGCAGCCCCTGGGGCGGGGGGCGTAGCTCCTACGAGCAGTACTTC.

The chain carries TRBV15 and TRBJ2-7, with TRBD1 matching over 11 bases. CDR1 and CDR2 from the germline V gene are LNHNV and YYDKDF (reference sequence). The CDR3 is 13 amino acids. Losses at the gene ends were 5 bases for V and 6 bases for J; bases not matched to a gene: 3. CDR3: CATSQDRGREQYF. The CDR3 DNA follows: TGTGCCACCAGCCAGGACAGGGGGCGCGAGCAGTACTTC.

DNA of the CDR3: TGTGCCAGCAGCTCACAGGGAGTCTATGGCTACACCTTC. Protein sequence: CASSSQGVYGYTF. The J gene is TRBJ1-2, the V gene TRBV11-2; TRBD1 might be the D (6 bases). The V end was cut by 4 bases, the J end by 4 bases, with 10 bases between. CDR1 SGHAT and CDR2 FQNNGV come from the germline V gene. The CDR3 is 13 residues long.

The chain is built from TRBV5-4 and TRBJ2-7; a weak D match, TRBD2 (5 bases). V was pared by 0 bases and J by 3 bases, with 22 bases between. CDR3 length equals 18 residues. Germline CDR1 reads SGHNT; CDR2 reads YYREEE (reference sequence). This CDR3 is CASSLGSSTTNTLYEQYF. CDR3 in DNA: TGTGCCAGCAGCTTGGGTTCGTCGACTACTAATACCCTCTACGAGCAGTACTTC.

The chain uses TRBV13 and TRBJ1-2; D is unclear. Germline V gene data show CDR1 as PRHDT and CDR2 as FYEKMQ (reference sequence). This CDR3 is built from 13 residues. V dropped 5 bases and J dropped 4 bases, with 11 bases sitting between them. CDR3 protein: CASSPGRFYGYTF. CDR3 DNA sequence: TGTGCCAGCAGCCCCGGGAGGTTCTATGGCTACACCTTC.

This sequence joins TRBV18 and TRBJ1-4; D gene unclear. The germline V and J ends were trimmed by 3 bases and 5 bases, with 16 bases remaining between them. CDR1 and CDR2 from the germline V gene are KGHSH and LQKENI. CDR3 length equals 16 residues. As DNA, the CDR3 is TGTGCCAGCTCACCGGGAGCCCCCCAGACGAATGAAAAACTGTTTTTT. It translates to CASSPGAPQTNEKLFF.

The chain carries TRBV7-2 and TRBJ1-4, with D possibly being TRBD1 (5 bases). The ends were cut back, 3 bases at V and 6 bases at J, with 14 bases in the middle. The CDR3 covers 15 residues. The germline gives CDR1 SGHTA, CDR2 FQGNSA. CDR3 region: CASSFWTGEDEKLFF. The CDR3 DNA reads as TGTGCCAGCAGCTTTTGGACGGGGGAAGATGAAAAACTGTTTTTT.

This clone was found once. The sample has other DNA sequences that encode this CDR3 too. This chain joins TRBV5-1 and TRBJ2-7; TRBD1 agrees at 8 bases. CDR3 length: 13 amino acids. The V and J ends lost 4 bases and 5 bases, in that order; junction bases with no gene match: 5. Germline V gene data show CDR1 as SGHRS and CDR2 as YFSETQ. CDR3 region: CASSPDRGHEQYF. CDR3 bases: TGCGCCAGCAGCCCCGACAGGGGCCACGAGCAGTACTTC.